Listed here are 21 T cell receptor beta chains from one sample, sequenced in a study of response to subunit inactivated influenza vaccine (dated by TCRdb to between 2017 and 2018). The library was built by means of RT-PCR. The sample was run on an Illumina HiSeq 2500. The public reads were quality trimmed at Q25 with fastp and then assembled into clones with MiXCR by TCRdb, keeping productive beta chains. Identical CDR3 proteins give one entry, which carries the most common genes and DNA. The sample has 700,000 to 800,000 distinct CDR3 sequences on record, approximately 18% of them singletons. The ten largest account for approximately 10% of the sample. The sample here was PBMCs from blood, taken approximately 5 days after vaccination. The receptors originated from a middle-aged man who received an inactivated influenza vaccine. Donor details come from another sample of the same person, matched by shared clones.

The rearrangement uses TRBV6-1 and TRBJ2-7, with D maybe TRBD2 (7 bases). Germline V CDR1 and CDR2: MNHNS, SASEGT. The germline V and J ends were trimmed by 3 bases and 3 bases, with 12 bases remaining between them. This CDR3 region has 14 residues. The CDR3 region has the DNA TGTGCCAGCAGTGAGGTAGGGGGGGGCTACGAGCAGTACTTC. It codes for CASSEVGGGYEQYF.

This clonotype occurred a few times. V usage is TRBV20-1 and J usage is TRBJ2-1; tentative D call: TRBD2 (5 bases). Germline loops: CDR1 DFQATT, CDR2 SNEGSKA (reference sequence). V lost 3 bases, J lost 10 bases, and 16 bases lay in between. The CDR3 sequence is 13 residues long. CDR3 amino acids: CSARSPSGREQFF. In nucleotides, the CDR3 is TGCAGTGCTAGGTCCCCCAGCGGCAGGGAGCAGTTCTTC.

In its sample, this clonotype was seen a few times. The genes are TRBV5-1 and TRBJ1-2; 12 bases agree with TRBD1. The V gene end was trimmed by 3 bases and the J gene end by 8 bases; junction bases not matched to a gene: 11. The CDR3 has 16 residues. Germline CDR1 and CDR2: SGHRS and YFSETQ. The CDR3 loop is CASSSDSGTGGGGYTF. CDR3 sequence (DNA): TGCGCCAGCAGCTCGGACTCCGGGACAGGGGGCGGCGGCTACACCTTC. The full variable domain, its missing parts supplied by reference TRBV5-1 and TRBJ1-2, is KAGVTQTPRYLIKTRGQQVTLSCSPISGHRSVSWYQQTPGQGLQFLFEYFSETQRNKGNFPGRFSGRQFSNSRSEMNVSTLELGDSALYLCASSSDSGTGGGGYTFGSGTRLTVV.

The CDR3 sequence is CASTLAGIHEQFF. CDR3 nucleotide sequence: TGTGCCAGCACACTAGCGGGAATACATGAGCAGTTCTTC. V gene TRBV14 combines with J gene TRBJ2-1; 10 bases line up with TRBD2. V lost 7 bases to trimming and J lost 8 bases; unmatched junction nucleotides: 5. The V gene's germline CDR1 is SGHDN and CDR2 FVKESK. This CDR3 has 13 amino acids.

The CDR3 sequence is CASSKRAYTNSPLHF. The CDR3 bases are TGTGCCAGTAGTAAAAGGGCTTATACCAATTCACCCCTCCACTTT. This chain joins TRBV19 and TRBJ1-6; D call uncertain. The germline V gene has CDR1 LNHDA and CDR2 SQIVND (reference sequence). CDR3 length equals 15 residues. V was cut by 4 bases and J by 7 bases, with 14 bases left in between.

In this sample, this clonotype turned up a few times. The rearrangement joins TRBV9 to TRBJ2-5, with D unclear. This CDR3 is built from 14 residues. V lost 0 bases, J lost 2 bases, and 8 bases lay in between. Germline CDR1 SGDLS, CDR2 YYNGEE. The CDR3 loop reads CASSVGLSQETQYF. As DNA, the CDR3 is TGTGCCAGCAGCGTAGGACTCAGTCAAGAGACCCAGTACTTC. The entire variable domain, with the rest obtained from reference TRBV9 and TRBJ2-5, is as follows: DSGVTQTPKHLITATGQRVTLRCSPRSGDLSVYWYQQSLDQGLQFLIQYYNGEERAKGNILERFSAQQFPDLHSELNLSSLELGDSALYFCASSVGLSQETQYFGPGTRLLVL.

This clonotype was counted only a few times. The rearrangement links TRBV6-1 to TRBJ1-6; D perhaps matches TRBD1 (5 bases). In germline, CDR1 is MNHNS, CDR2 SASEGT. Trimming cost V 5 bases and J 10 bases, with 15 bases left between them. The CDR3 consists of 14 residues. CDR3 protein: CASSPPGGESPLHF. Here the CDR3 DNA reads TGTGCCAGCAGTCCCCCCGGGGGGGAGTCACCCCTCCACTTT.

This clonotype was seen a few times. V and J are TRBV7-2 and TRBJ1-1; unclear D gene. CDR3 length: 13 amino acids. Trimming cost V 3 bases and J 8 bases, with 13 bases left between them. Germline lookup yields CDR1 SGHTA and CDR2 FQGNSA. CDR3 region: CASSLTRPGEAFF. In DNA, the CDR3 is TGTGCCAGCAGCTTGACAAGGCCGGGGGAAGCTTTCTTT.

The J gene is TRBJ1-1, the V gene TRBV20-1; a weak D match, TRBD1 (5 bases). Germline CDR1 is DFQATT and CDR2 is SNEGSKA (reference sequence). The CDR3 is made up of 16 amino acids. Trimming took off 0 bases at V and 0 bases at J, with 14 bases between the two ends. The CDR3 reads CSARDRAGFMNTEAFF. CDR3 bases: TGCAGTGCTAGAGATAGGGCAGGGTTTATGAACACTGAAGCTTTCTTT.

This clonotype has more than one count but fewer than ten. The gene calls are TRBV20-1 and TRBJ1-5; D is ambiguous. V was shortened by 4 bases and J by 1 base, with 11 bases between the two germline ends. The CDR3 totals 14 residues. Germline CDR1 and CDR2: DFQATT and SNEGSKA (reference sequence). The CDR3 protein is CSAILEGSNQPQHF. The CDR3 region has the DNA TGCAGTGCTATTCTGGAAGGGAGCAATCAGCCCCAGCATTTT.

This chain joins TRBV6-2 or TRBV6-3 and TRBJ2-1, with 15 bases identical to TRBD2. CDR1 and CDR2 from the germline V gene are MNHEY and SVGEGT. Trimming removed 2 bases from V and 6 bases from J; junction bases left unmatched: 17. CDR3 length: 21 amino acids. The CDR3 here is CASSYPLSGLAGGPFRNEQFF. In nucleotides, the CDR3 is TGTGCCAGCAGTTACCCGCTTAGCGGACTAGCGGGAGGGCCGTTCCGCAATGAGCAGTTCTTC.

A few counts support this clonotype. The chain links TRBV5-6 to TRBJ1-2, with D perhaps matching TRBD1 (6 bases). Trimming stripped 2 bases from V and 4 bases from J, with 12 bases between. The CDR3 spans 14 residues. Germline V gene lookup returns CDR1 SGHDT and CDR2 YYEEEE. Here the CDR3 DNA reads TGTGCCAGCAGCTTCGGACAGTCCTCCTATGGCTACACCTTC. As protein: CASSFGQSSYGYTF.

This clonotype was seen a handful of times. This chain connects TRBV27 to TRBJ1-1; D remains unclear. Trimming cost V 0 bases and J 1 base, with 12 bases left between them. The CDR3 runs 16 residues. From germline, CDR1 is MNHEY and CDR2 SMNVEV (reference sequence). The CDR3 region has the DNA TGTGCCAGCAGTTTATCGCGGGTCTACCGGAACACTGAAGCTTTCTTT. Amino acids: CASSLSRVYRNTEAFF.

Only a few counts were recorded for this clonotype. This chain links TRBV7-9 with TRBJ2-3, with 7 bases lining up with TRBD2. Germline lookup yields CDR1 SEHNR and CDR2 FQNEAQ (reference sequence). There are 15 residues in the CDR3. The junction had 9 bases not matched to a gene; V was cut back by 3 bases and J by 6 bases. CDR3 in amino acids: CASSFLRGTGDTQYF. DNA of the CDR3: TGTGCCAGCAGCTTTTTGCGGGGGACTGGGGATACGCAGTATTTT.

This clonotype was found many times. This chain links TRBV6-2 or TRBV6-3 with TRBJ2-7; 7 positions agree with TRBD1. V gave up 5 bases and J gave up 2 bases; unmatched junction bases: 9. CDR1 and CDR2 from the germline V gene are MNHEY and SVGEGT. The CDR3 runs to 15 residues. The CDR3, as DNA: TGTGCCAGCAGTCTATACAGGGGCGCAGCCTACGAGCAGTACTTC. It encodes CASSLYRGAAYEQYF.

The gene calls are TRBV5-1 and TRBJ2-7; 13 positions agree with TRBD2. This CDR3 spans 16 amino acids. The J segment lost 5 bases and the V segment lost 4 bases, leaving 9 bases of the junction unmatched. Germline values: CDR1 SGHRS, CDR2 YFSETQ. This CDR3 reads CASSPGLAGSNHEQYF. The CDR3, as DNA: TGCGCCAGCAGCCCGGGACTAGCGGGAAGTAACCACGAGCAGTACTTC.

J is TRBJ2-6 and V is TRBV15; 7 bases are a match to TRBD1. The ends lost 5 bases at V and 15 bases at J; junction bases unmatched: 13. The CDR3 sequence is 14 residues long. CDR1 is LNHNV and CDR2 is YYDKDF in the germline V gene (reference sequence). CDR3 bases: TGTGCCACCAGCCCCCAAATGGGAACAGGGGCCCTGACTTTC. It specifies CATSPQMGTGALTF.

This clonotype was counted once. V usage is TRBV7-2 and J usage is TRBJ1-2; the D is unclear. This CDR3 region has 14 residues. Germline V gives CDR1 SGHTA, CDR2 FQGNSA. Trimming shortened V by 5 bases and J by 4 bases, and 14 bases separated the two germline ends. The CDR3 sequence is CASSPSSRSYGYTF. CDR3 DNA sequence: TGTGCCAGCAGCCCGTCGAGCCGATCCTATGGCTACACCTTC.

This clonotype has only a few counts. The chain carries TRBV20-1 and TRBJ2-7, with 12 bases identical to TRBD2. V was pared by 6 bases and J by 1 base, with 13 bases of the junction left unmatched. CDR3 length: 17 amino acids. The germline CDR1 and CDR2 sequences are DFQATT and SNEGSKA (reference sequence). The CDR3 DNA reads TGCAGTGCCTTATACGGTGGGACTAGCGGGCCTTCCTACGAGCAGTACTTC. It yields the protein CSALYGGTSGPSYEQYF.

The table lists this clonotype with many counts. Here the CDR3 DNA reads TGTGCCAGCAGCTTGGTTAAGGAAGAGACCCAGTACTTC. As protein: CASSLVKEETQYF. The rearrangement joins TRBV7-3 to TRBJ2-5; D is uncertain. CDR3 length equals 13 residues. Per the germline V gene, CDR1 is SGHTA and CDR2 is FQGTGA. V was shortened by 3 bases and J by 3 bases, with 8 bases between the two germline ends.

This chain connects TRBV29-1 to TRBJ1-2; no clear D. V was shortened by 6 bases and J by 5 bases, with 16 bases between the two germline ends. The length of the CDR3 is 13 residues. Per germline, CDR1 SQVTM and CDR2 ANQGSEA. This CDR3 reads CSVPRMGQYGYTF. The CDR3 nucleotides read TGCAGCGTCCCCAGGATGGGTCAGTATGGCTACACCTTC.